This TCR beta chain was captured in a study of blood T cell repertoires in COVID-19. As for the study in general: Material from acute and convalescent COVID-19 was sourced from the United States, Italy and Spain. PBMCs, B-cell-depleted T cells, or T cells were the source of the cDNA or gDNA that made up the material.

Germline loops: CDR1 SGHTA, CDR2 FQGNSA. The V end lost 3 bases, the J end lost 5 bases, and 11 bases lay between the germline ends. CDR3 length: 15 amino acids. As processed by the authors: Estimation of nucleated cell counts relied on the amplification of reference gene primers. TCRdb's copy holds only in-frame clones and misses some; the assay was immunoSEQ multiplex PCR. V, J and clone size were drawn from that table, and D and trimming were deduced from the DNA. The sample lists 200,000 to 300,000 clones, about 91% occurring once. The sequenced material came from peripheral blood. The source of this sequence is a woman in her twenties or thirties with COVID-19, enrolled during active disease. This chain uses TRBV7-2 with TRBJ1-6; D is undetermined. The CDR3: CASSLAPGNNSPLHF. The CDR3 DNA follows: TGTGCCAGCAGCTTGGCCCCGGGGAATAATTCACCCCTCCACTTT.